One sample yielded the 25 T cell receptor beta chains listed below, sequenced in a study of shared clonotypes between healthy human individuals. Positively selected for CCR7, the CD45RO-negative cells used as naive CD8 cells excluded terminally differentiated effector memory CD45RA+ cells. The table came from immunoSEQ multiplex PCR; TCRdb's copy has only in-frame clones and leaves some out. The table has approximately 1.9 million clones, 90% to 95% seen once. Sequencing was performed on naive CD8+ T cells from PBMCs. All receptors come from a man younger than 30 in good health. Some clones in this sample may be carry-over from other donors' samples.

This sequence joins TRBV29-1 and TRBJ2-6; D is perhaps TRBD1 (6 bases). Germline CDR1 reads SQVTM; CDR2 reads ANQGSEA. There are 21 residues in the CDR3. The V end lost 6 bases, the J end lost 0 bases, and 30 bases lay between the germline ends. CDR3 DNA sequence: TGCAGCGTCCAAGAAGAAGGGGGACGGCCCCTCCACTACTCTGGGGCCAACGTCCTGACTTTC. Translated, it gives CSVQEEGGRPLHYSGANVLTF.

The rearrangement joins TRBV4-1 to TRBJ2-7; 10 bases are a match to TRBD1. CDR1 MGHRA and CDR2 YSYEKL come from the germline V gene. The CDR3 runs 15 residues. The V segment lost 4 bases and the J segment 0 bases; nucleotides outside the gene matches: 3. The CDR3 spells CASSPGQGNSYEQYF. The DNA for the CDR3 is TGCGCCAGCAGCCCGGGACAGGGGAACTCCTACGAGCAGTACTTC.

In the case of this clone: Different DNA sequences within this sample yield the same CDR3. The chain employs TRBV27 and TRBJ2-1, with TRBD2 matching over 14 bases. There are 15 residues in the CDR3. Per germline, CDR1 MNHEY and CDR2 SMNVEV (reference sequence). V lost 5 bases and J lost 7; bases outside the gene matches: 4. In DNA form, the CDR3 reads TGTGCCAGCAGTCCGGGGACTAGCGGGAGTAATGAGCAGTTCTTC. Its protein product is CASSPGTSGSNEQFF.

The CDR3 loop reads CASSSIPGTEYYEQYF. The CDR3, as DNA: TGTGCCAGCAGCTCAATCCCTGGGACAGAGTACTACGAGCAGTACTTC. The rearrangement links TRBV7-2 to TRBJ2-7, with 7 positions matching TRBD1. Germline CDR1 is SGHTA and CDR2 is FQGNSA. The CDR3 covers 16 residues. The V gene end was trimmed by 4 bases and the J gene end by 3 bases; junction bases not matched to a gene: 12.

This clone was picked up a small number of times. The genes are TRBV27 and TRBJ1-2, with 7 bases matching TRBD1. The junction had 10 bases not matched to a gene; V was cut back by 8 bases and J by 4 bases. Germline CDR1 reads MNHEY; CDR2 reads SMNVEV (reference sequence). This CDR3 is built from 14 residues. The CDR3 DNA sequence: TGTGCCAGCGGAGGGGGCTCATCCCTCTATGGCTACACCTTC. Amino acids: CASGGGSSLYGYTF.

V and J are TRBV5-6 and TRBJ2-5; D is perhaps TRBD1 or TRBD2 (5 bases each). The V end lost 3 bases, the J end lost 5 bases, and 23 bases lay between the germline ends. This CDR3 has 17 amino acids. Per the germline V gene, CDR1 is SGHDT and CDR2 is YYEEEE. The DNA of the CDR3 is TGTGCCAGCAGCTACCAGCTTGAGGGGTTGGTTAGGGAGACCCAGTACTTC. Protein: CASSYQLEGLVRETQYF.

The V and J genes are TRBV9 and TRBJ2-3; D may match TRBD1 or TRBD2 (5 bases each). Germline assignment: CDR1 SGDLS and CDR2 YYNGEE. This CDR3 contains 17 residues. Deletions cut 3 bases from V and 2 bases from J, with 19 bases between. This CDR3 reads CASSDGNRDGNTDTQYF. For the CDR3, the DNA is TGTGCCAGCAGCGATGGCAACCGGGACGGGAACACAGATACGCAGTATTTT.

The J gene is TRBJ2-7, the V gene TRBV5-1; D gene uncertain. The CDR3 has 13 amino acids. V was cut by 0 bases and J by 4 bases, with 8 bases left in between. Germline V CDR1 and CDR2: SGHRS, YFSETQ. The CDR3 region is CASSLGIRYEQYF. The CDR3 nucleotides are TGCGCCAGCAGCTTGGGTATTAGGTACGAGCAGTACTTC.

This CDR3 reads CASRRPPRGDNEQFF. The CDR3 region has the DNA TGCGCCAGCAGGCGCCCTCCCCGGGGGGACAATGAGCAGTTCTTC. This chain connects TRBV10-2 to TRBJ2-1; 7 nucleotides align to TRBD2. V lost 6 bases to trimming and J lost 5 bases; unmatched junction nucleotides: 10. Germline values: CDR1 WSHSY, CDR2 SAAADI. The CDR3 is made up of 15 amino acids.

This sequence joins TRBV10-2 and TRBJ2-7, with 8 bases identical to TRBD2. Germline loops: CDR1 WSHSY, CDR2 SAAADI. The trim removed 2 bases at V and 6 bases at J, leaving 6 bases unmatched. CDR3 length equals 14 residues. CDR3 in amino acids: CASSELSGTLEQYF. DNA of the CDR3: TGCGCCAGCAGTGAGCTTAGCGGGACTCTCGAGCAGTACTTC.

The chain has TRBV4-3 and TRBJ2-5; 12 bases fit TRBD2. The J segment lost 4 bases and the V segment lost 1 base, leaving 4 bases of the junction unmatched. CDR3 length equals 16 residues. Germline CDR1 LGHNA, CDR2 YSLEER. The CDR3 here is CASSQGGGLAGETQYF. In DNA, the CDR3 is TGCGCCAGCAGCCAAGGAGGGGGACTAGCGGGAGAGACCCAGTACTTC.

This sequence joins TRBV28 and TRBJ1-3; 9 bases map to TRBD1. The germline gives CDR1 MDHEN, CDR2 SYDVKM. This CDR3 is 17 amino acids long. The V segment lost 6 bases and the J segment 5 bases; nucleotides outside the gene matches: 14. CDR3 nucleotide sequence: TGTGCCAGCAGCCCTGGGACAGGGAGGGTATTTCGAAACACCATATATTTT. Its protein product is CASSPGTGRVFRNTIYF.

This rearrangement joins TRBV29-1 to TRBJ2-3; no clear D gene. Germline CDR1 SQVTM, CDR2 ANQGSEA. V lost 7 bases to trimming and J lost 4 bases, with 6 bases between them. The CDR3 loop spans 10 amino acids. The CDR3 sequence is CSAVADTQYF. The CDR3 nucleotides are TGCAGCGCAGTTGCAGATACGCAGTATTTT.

The chain links TRBV7-9 to TRBJ2-7; 8 bases fit TRBD2. V lost 5 bases and J lost 3; bases outside the gene matches: 9. This CDR3 is built from 15 residues. Germline assignment: CDR1 SEHNR and CDR2 FQNEAQ (reference sequence). The CDR3 spells CASSPPGGKSYEQYF. Here the CDR3 DNA reads TGTGCCAGCAGCCCCCCGGGGGGGAAAAGCTACGAGCAGTACTTC.

This clone showed up just once. Other DNA sequences in this sample translate to the same CDR3. The J gene is TRBJ2-7, the V gene TRBV4-3, with 9 bases lining up with TRBD1. J lost 2 bases, V lost 0 bases, and 2 bases had no gene match. This CDR3 contains 15 residues. Germline assignment: CDR1 LGHNA and CDR2 YSLEER. In DNA form, the CDR3 reads TGCGCCAGCAGCCAAGATAGGGACAGGGCCTACGAGCAGTACTTC. This codes for CASSQDRDRAYEQYF.

This clone appeared a single time. The sample carries other DNA sequences with the same CDR3. The chain is built from TRBV9 and TRBJ2-7, with 9 bases matching TRBD1. Germline trimming cut 2 bases from V and 0 bases from J; bases unmatched to any gene: 3. The germline V gene has CDR1 SGDLS and CDR2 YYNGEE. The CDR3 is made up of 15 amino acids. The CDR3 is CASSVGTGSSYEQYF. In DNA form, the CDR3 reads TGTGCCAGCAGCGTGGGGACAGGGAGCTCCTACGAGCAGTACTTC. Combining the CDR3 with reference TRBV9 and TRBJ2-7 gives the whole variable domain DSGVTQTPKHLITATGQRVTLRCSPRSGDLSVYWYQQSLDQGLQFLIQYYNGEERAKGNILERFSAQQFPDLHSELNLSSLELGDSALYFCASSVGTGSSYEQYFGPGTRLTVT.

The gene calls are TRBV11-2 and TRBJ2-5; D is possibly TRBD1 (6 bases). The germline V and J ends were trimmed by 8 bases and 1 base, with 11 bases remaining between them. The CDR3 loop spans 13 amino acids. The germline V gene has CDR1 SGHAT and CDR2 FQNNGV. CDR3 sequence reads: CASQKTGQETQYF. The CDR3 DNA is TGTGCCAGCCAAAAGACAGGCCAAGAGACCCAGTACTTC.

The chain links TRBV27 to TRBJ2-7, with 9 bases fitting TRBD2. Trimming took 8 bases from V and 1 from J; bases not matched to a gene: 12. CDR3 length: 16 amino acids. Germline loops: CDR1 MNHEY, CDR2 SMNVEV (reference sequence). The CDR3 region is CASGAWAGGLSYEQYF. The CDR3 DNA reads TGTGCCAGCGGGGCCTGGGCGGGAGGGCTTTCCTACGAGCAGTACTTC.

The chain has TRBV6-6 and TRBJ2-3; D is possibly TRBD1 or TRBD2 (5 bases each). Deletions cut 1 base from V and 5 bases from J, with 13 bases between. The germline CDR1 and CDR2 sequences are MNHNY and SVGAGI (reference sequence). The CDR3 runs to 15 residues. The CDR3 nucleotides are TGTGCCAGCAGTTACTTGAGGGGAATTGAAGATACGCAGTATTTT. This encodes CASSYLRGIEDTQYF.

This rearrangement joins TRBV2 to TRBJ2-7; possibly TRBD1 for D (6 bases). The CDR3 contains 13 residues. CDR1 and CDR2 from the germline V gene are SNHLY and FYNNEI. The ends were cut back, 10 bases at V and 0 bases at J, with 13 bases in the middle. The CDR3 loop is CATADRSSYEQYF. The CDR3 DNA reads TGTGCCACCGCAGACAGGAGCTCCTACGAGCAGTACTTC.

V and J are TRBV6-1 and TRBJ2-7; D is uncertain. V lost 5 bases to trimming and J lost 3 bases, with 14 bases between them. CDR3 size: 14 residues. The V gene's germline CDR1 is MNHNS and CDR2 SASEGT. CDR3 in amino acids: CASSPASANYEQYF. The CDR3 DNA is TGTGCCAGCAGTCCGGCAAGTGCTAACTACGAGCAGTACTTC.

This rearrangement joins TRBV11-2 to TRBJ1-1, with D maybe TRBD1 (5 bases). The CDR3 runs 12 residues. V lost 9 bases and J lost 5, with 13 bases in between. Germline V gives CDR1 SGHAT, CDR2 FQNNGV. In DNA, the CDR3 is TGTGCCAGTCGGACGGGGGGGACTGAAGCTTTCTTT. Protein product: CASRTGGTEAFF. Full variable domain (outside the CDR3, taken from reference TRBV11-2 and TRBJ1-1): EAGVAQSPRYKIIEKRQSVAFWCNPISGHATLYWYQQILGQGPKLLIQFQNNGVVDDSQLPKDRFSAERLKGVDSTLKIQPAKLEDSAVYLCASRTGGTEAFFGQGTRLTVV.

CDR3 residues: CASSLLASGVGEQFF. The CDR3 DNA is TGTGCCAGCAGTTTATTGGCTAGCGGCGTAGGTGAGCAGTTCTTC. The chain combines TRBV27 with TRBJ2-1, with 7 bases aligning to TRBD2. The CDR3 is 15 amino acids. CDR1 is MNHEY and CDR2 is SMNVEV in the germline V gene (reference sequence). The trim removed 1 base at V and 9 bases at J, leaving 9 bases unmatched.

This clone was observed once. The chain carries TRBV2 and TRBJ2-7, with D maybe TRBD2 (5 bases). Per germline, CDR1 SNHLY and CDR2 FYNNEI. V lost 0 bases and J 6 bases, leaving 9 bases between the germline ends. The CDR3 is made up of 13 amino acids. The CDR3 reads CASSEAGVSEQYF. CDR3 DNA sequence: TGTGCCAGCAGTGAAGCGGGAGTAAGCGAGCAGTACTTC.

The V and J genes are TRBV14 and TRBJ1-4; maybe TRBD1 (6 bases). The CDR3 runs to 15 residues. Germline CDR1 and CDR2: SGHDN and FVKESK. V was pared by 4 bases and J by 6 bases, with 15 bases between. The CDR3 sequence: CASSRTQGPYEKLFF. The CDR3 DNA is TGTGCCAGCAGCCGAACACAGGGCCCTTATGAAAAACTGTTTTTT.